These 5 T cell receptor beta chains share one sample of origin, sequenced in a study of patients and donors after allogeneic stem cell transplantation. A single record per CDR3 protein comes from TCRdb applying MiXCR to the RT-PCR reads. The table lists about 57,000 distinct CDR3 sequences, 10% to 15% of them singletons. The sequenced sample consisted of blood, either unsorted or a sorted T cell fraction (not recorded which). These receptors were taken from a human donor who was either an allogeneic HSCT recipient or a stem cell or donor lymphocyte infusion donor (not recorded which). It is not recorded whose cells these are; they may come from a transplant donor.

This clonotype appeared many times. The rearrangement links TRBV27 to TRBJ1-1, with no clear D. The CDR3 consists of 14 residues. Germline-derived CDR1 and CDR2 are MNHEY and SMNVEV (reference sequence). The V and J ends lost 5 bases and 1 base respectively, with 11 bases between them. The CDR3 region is CASSRYDTNTEAFF. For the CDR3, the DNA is TGTGCCAGCAGTCGCTACGACACGAACACTGAAGCTTTCTTT.

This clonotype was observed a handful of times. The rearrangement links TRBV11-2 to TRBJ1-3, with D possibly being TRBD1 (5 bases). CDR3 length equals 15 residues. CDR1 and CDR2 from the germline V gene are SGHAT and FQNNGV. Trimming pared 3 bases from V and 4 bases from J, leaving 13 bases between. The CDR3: CASSFQGPGGNTIYF. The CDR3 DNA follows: TGTGCCAGCAGCTTCCAGGGTCCGGGGGGAAACACCATATATTTT.

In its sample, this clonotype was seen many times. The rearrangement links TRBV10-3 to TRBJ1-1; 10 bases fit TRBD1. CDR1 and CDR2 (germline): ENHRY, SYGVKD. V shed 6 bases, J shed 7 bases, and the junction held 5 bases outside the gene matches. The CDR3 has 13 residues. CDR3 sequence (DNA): TGTGCCATCAGCTCAGGACAGGGGGGTGAAGCTTTCTTT. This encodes CAISSGQGGEAFF.

CDR3 nucleotide sequence: TGTGCCAGCAGCTCAGGATCGCACGCCTACAATGAGCAGTTCTTC. It codes for CASSSGSHAYNEQFF. The chain joins TRBV11-2 to TRBJ2-1; D gene unclear. The CDR3 has 15 residues. V was pared by 4 bases and J by 2 bases, with 12 bases between. CDR1 and CDR2 (germline): SGHAT, FQNNGV.

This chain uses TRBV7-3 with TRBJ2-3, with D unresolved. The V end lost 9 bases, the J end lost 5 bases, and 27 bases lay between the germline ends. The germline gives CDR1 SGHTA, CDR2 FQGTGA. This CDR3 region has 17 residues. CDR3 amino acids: CASAKWTVRISVDTQYF. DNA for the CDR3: TGTGCCAGTGCGAAATGGACGGTGAGGATTTCGGTAGATACGCAGTATTTT.